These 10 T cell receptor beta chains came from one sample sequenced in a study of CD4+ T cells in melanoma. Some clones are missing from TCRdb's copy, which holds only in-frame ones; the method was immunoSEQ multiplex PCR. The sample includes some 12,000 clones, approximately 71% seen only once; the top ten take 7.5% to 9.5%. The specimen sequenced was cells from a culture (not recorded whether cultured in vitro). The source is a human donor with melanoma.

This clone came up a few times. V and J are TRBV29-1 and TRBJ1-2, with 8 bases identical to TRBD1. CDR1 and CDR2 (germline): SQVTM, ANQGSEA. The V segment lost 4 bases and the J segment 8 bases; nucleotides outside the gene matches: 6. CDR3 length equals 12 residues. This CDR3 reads CSVGRGLGGYTF. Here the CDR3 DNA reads TGCAGCGTTGGCAGGGGGCTGGGAGGCTACACCTTC. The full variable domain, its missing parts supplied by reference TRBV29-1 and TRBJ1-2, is SAVISQKPSRDICQRGTSLTIQCQVDSQVTMMFWYRQQPGQSLTLIATANQGSEATYESGFVIDKFPISRPNLTFSTLTVSNMSPEDSSIYLCSVGRGLGGYTFGSGTRLTVV.

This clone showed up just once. The CDR3: CAIGNTGEGEPQHF. The CDR3, as DNA: TGTGCCATCGGAAATACAGGGGAGGGTGAGCCCCAGCATTTT. The chain has TRBV10-3 and TRBJ1-5; 7 bases match TRBD1. Trimming cost V 8 bases and J 8 bases; bases outside gene matches: 12. Per germline, CDR1 ENHRY and CDR2 SYGVKD. CDR3 length: 14 residues.

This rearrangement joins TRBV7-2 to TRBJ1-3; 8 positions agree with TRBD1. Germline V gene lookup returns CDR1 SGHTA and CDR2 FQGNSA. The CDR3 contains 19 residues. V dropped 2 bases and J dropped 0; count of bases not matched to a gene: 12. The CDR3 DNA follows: TGTGCCAGCAGCTTATACGCAGGGGGCGCTATCGGCTCTGGAAACACCATATATTTT. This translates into CASSLYAGGAIGSGNTIYF.

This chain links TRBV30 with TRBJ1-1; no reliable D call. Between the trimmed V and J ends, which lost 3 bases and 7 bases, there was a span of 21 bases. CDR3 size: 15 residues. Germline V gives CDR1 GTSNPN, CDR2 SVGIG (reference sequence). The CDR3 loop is CAWSRTSLFFGEAFF. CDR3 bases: TGTGCCTGGAGCCGCACCTCCCTGTTTTTCGGTGAAGCTTTCTTT.

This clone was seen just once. The DNA of the CDR3 is TGCGCCAGCGAGCAGGAAGGGGGCTACACCTTC. Protein: CASEQEGGYTF. The chain recombines TRBV10-2 with TRBJ1-2, with D uncertain. The V gene's germline CDR1 is WSHSY and CDR2 SAAADI. V was clipped by 8 bases and J by 8 bases, with 12 bases between them. The CDR3 contains 11 residues.

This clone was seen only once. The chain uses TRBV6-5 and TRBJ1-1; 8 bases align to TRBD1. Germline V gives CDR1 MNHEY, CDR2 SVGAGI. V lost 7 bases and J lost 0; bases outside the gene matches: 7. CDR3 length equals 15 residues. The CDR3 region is CASNPDRGLNTEAFF. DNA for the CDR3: TGTGCCAGCAACCCCGACAGGGGCCTGAACACTGAAGCTTTCTTT.

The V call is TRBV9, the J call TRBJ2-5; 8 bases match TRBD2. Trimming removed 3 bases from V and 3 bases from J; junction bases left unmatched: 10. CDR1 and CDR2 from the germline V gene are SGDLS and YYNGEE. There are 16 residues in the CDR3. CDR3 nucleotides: TGTGCCAGCAGCGCTGACGGGAGGGCAGGGAAAGAGACCCAGTACTTC. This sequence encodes CASSADGRAGKETQYF.

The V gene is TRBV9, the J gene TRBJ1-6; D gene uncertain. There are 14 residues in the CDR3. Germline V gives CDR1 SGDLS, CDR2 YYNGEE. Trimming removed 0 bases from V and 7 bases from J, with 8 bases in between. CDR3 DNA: TGTGCCAGCAGCGTAGTGCCGGTGAATTCACCCCTCCACTTT. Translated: CASSVVPVNSPLHF.

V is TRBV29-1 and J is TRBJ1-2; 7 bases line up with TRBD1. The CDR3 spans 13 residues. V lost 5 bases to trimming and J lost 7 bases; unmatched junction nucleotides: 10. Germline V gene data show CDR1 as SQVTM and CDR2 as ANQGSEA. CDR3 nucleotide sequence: TGCAGCGTTTCAAATCCCGAGGGGGCTGGCTACACCTTC. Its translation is CSVSNPEGAGYTF. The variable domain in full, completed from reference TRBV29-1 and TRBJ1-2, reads SAVISQKPSRDICQRGTSLTIQCQVDSQVTMMFWYRQQPGQSLTLIATANQGSEATYESGFVIDKFPISRPNLTFSTLTVSNMSPEDSSIYLCSVSNPEGAGYTFGSGTRLTVV.

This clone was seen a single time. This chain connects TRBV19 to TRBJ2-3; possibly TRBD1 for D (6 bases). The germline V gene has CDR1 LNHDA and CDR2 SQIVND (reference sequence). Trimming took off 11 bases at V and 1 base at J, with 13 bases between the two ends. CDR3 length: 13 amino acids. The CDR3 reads CAARPGGTDTQYF. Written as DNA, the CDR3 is TGTGCCGCCCGGCCAGGGGGCACAGATACGCAGTATTTT.